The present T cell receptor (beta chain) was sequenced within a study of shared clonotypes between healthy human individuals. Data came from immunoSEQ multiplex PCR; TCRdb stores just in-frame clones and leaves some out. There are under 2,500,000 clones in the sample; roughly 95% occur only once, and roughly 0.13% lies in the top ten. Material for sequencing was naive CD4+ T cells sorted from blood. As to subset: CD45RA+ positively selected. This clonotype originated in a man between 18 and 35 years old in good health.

CDR3 coding DNA: TGTGCCAGCAGCGTATCAGAGACAGGGATTAGCAATCAGCCCCAGCATTTT. This encodes CASSVSETGISNQPQHF. This chain links TRBV11-3 with TRBJ1-5; TRBD1 matches at 7 bases. This CDR3 has 17 amino acids. The junction had 10 bases not matched to a gene; V was cut back by 5 bases and J by 0 bases. Germline V gene data show CDR1 as SGHNT and CDR2 as YENEEA.